Presented here are 25 T cell receptor beta chains from one specimen sequenced in a study of beta chain features in type 1 diabetes. Every bit of the isolated RNA underwent reverse transcription, so sequencing read expressed TCRB transcripts. Libraries were prepared by immunoSEQ multiplex PCR; TCRdb keeps only in-frame clonotypes and omits some of them. The sample includes 300,000 to 350,000 clones, approximately 12% seen only once; the top ten take 0.013% to 0.015%. Whole-study findings and limits: For Type 1 diabetes patients, all four CD4+ subsets carried TCRB CDR3s that were moderately but significantly shorter.

For these receptors, no antigen is known. Source material: naive CD4+ T cells from blood. The receptor set was obtained from a woman between 18 and 29 years old with type 1 diabetes.

The rearrangement links TRBV5-1 to TRBJ2-6, with TRBD2 identical over 13 bases. The junction had 4 bases not matched to a gene; V was cut back by 2 bases and J by 2 bases. The CDR3 consists of 18 residues. Per germline, CDR1 SGHRS and CDR2 YFSETQ. CDR3 residues: CASSLLAGGPAGANVLTF. As DNA, the CDR3 is TGCGCCAGCAGCTTACTAGCGGGAGGGCCCGCTGGGGCCAACGTCCTGACTTTC.

The chain employs TRBV7-3 and TRBJ2-1, with D maybe TRBD2 (6 bases). Germline V lookup: CDR1 SGHTA, CDR2 FQGTGA. The CDR3 has 16 amino acids. Trimming removed 1 base at V and 5 bases at J, with 15 bases between. CDR3 protein: CASSLRGLGVNNEQFF. DNA of the CDR3: TGTGCCAGCAGCTTAAGGGGACTCGGGGTAAACAATGAGCAGTTCTTC.

This clone came up a few times. The J gene is TRBJ2-4, the V gene TRBV7-9; TRBD2 agrees at 10 bases. The CDR3 covers 17 residues. J gave up 0 bases and V 3 bases, and 5 bases lay outside the gene matches. Germline assignment: CDR1 SEHNR and CDR2 FQNEAQ (reference sequence). As DNA, the CDR3 is TGTGCCAGCAGCTTTGCGACTAGCGGGTTAGCCAAAAACATTCAGTACTTC. It yields the protein CASSFATSGLAKNIQYF.

The chain couples TRBV13 to TRBJ2-7; D unclear. V lost 2 bases to trimming and J lost 4 bases, with 3 bases between them. This CDR3 has 11 amino acids. CDR1 and CDR2 (germline): PRHDT, FYEKMQ (reference sequence). The CDR3 loop is CASSLYYEQYF. CDR3 nucleotides: TGTGCCAGCAGCTTATATTACGAGCAGTACTTC.

This clone appeared a few times. CDR3 nucleotides: TGTGCCAGTAGTCCCCGACTAGCGGGAGTCGATGAGCAGTTCTTC. This codes for CASSPRLAGVDEQFF. V gene TRBV19 combines with J gene TRBJ2-1; 12 bases are a match to TRBD2. Germline trimming cut 5 bases from V and 8 bases from J; bases unmatched to any gene: 7. Per germline, CDR1 LNHDA and CDR2 SQIVND (reference sequence). This CDR3 has 15 residues.

This clone was picked up a small number of times. The genes are TRBV28 and TRBJ2-7; 10 bases line up with TRBD1. This CDR3 is 15 amino acids long. V trimming: 6 bases; J trimming: 6 bases; junction bases outside the gene matches: 11. Germline V gives CDR1 MDHEN, CDR2 SYDVKM. Here the CDR3 DNA reads TGTGCCAGCAGCGGGATGGGACAGGGGAGGATCGAGCAGTACTTC. Protein sequence: CASSGMGQGRIEQYF.

The chain recombines TRBV19 with TRBJ2-2, with 11 bases identical to TRBD2. After removal of 7 bases from V and 0 bases from J, the junction contained 7 bases not matched to a gene. This CDR3 has 17 amino acids. Germline CDR1 and CDR2: LNHDA and SQIVND (reference sequence). Written as DNA, the CDR3 is TGTGCCAGTACCGGCCTAGCGGGAGGACCGAACACCGGGGAGCTGTTTTTT. The encoded protein is CASTGLAGGPNTGELFF.

This clone was observed a handful of times. The V call is TRBV19, the J call TRBJ2-2; D might be TRBD2 (6 bases). CDR1 is LNHDA and CDR2 is SQIVND in the germline V gene (reference sequence). The V end was cut by 6 bases, the J end by 6 bases, with 14 bases between. The CDR3 totals 14 residues. Here the CDR3 DNA reads TGTGCCAGTAGCAGGCAAGGGGAGGCCGGGGAGCTGTTTTTT. Amino acid sequence: CASSRQGEAGELFF.

A few counts support this clone. The chain uses TRBV9 and TRBJ2-1; 7 bases fit TRBD2. The CDR3 is made up of 16 amino acids. Looked up from germline, CDR1 is SGDLS and CDR2 is YYNGEE. Unmatched junction bases numbered 11, after V lost 4 bases and J lost 4 bases. CDR3 coding DNA: TGTGCCAGCAGCTCGGGAGGTAGCAGTGTTTACAATGAGCAGTTCTTC. Residues: CASSSGGSSVYNEQFF.

This clone has just a few counts. This chain connects TRBV4-3 to TRBJ2-2, with 14 bases that match TRBD2. V shed 2 bases, J shed 7 bases, and the junction held 6 bases outside the gene matches. The CDR3 covers 17 residues. CDR1 LGHNA and CDR2 YSLEER come from the germline V gene. The CDR3 here is CASSQSGTSGSSGELFF. Written as DNA, the CDR3 is TGCGCCAGCAGCCAATCGGGGACTAGCGGGAGTAGCGGGGAGCTGTTTTTT.

V usage is TRBV27 and J usage is TRBJ1-5; D possibly corresponds to TRBD1 (6 bases). The CDR3 spans 15 residues. Germline V gene data show CDR1 as MNHEY and CDR2 as SMNVEV (reference sequence). V was clipped by 11 bases and J by 3 bases, with 20 bases between them. The chain's CDR3 is CARPRGGNTNQPQHF. The DNA of the CDR3 is TGTGCCCGCCCCAGGGGCGGCAATACCAATCAGCCCCAGCATTTT.

This clone has more than one count but fewer than ten. The DNA for the CDR3 is TGTGCCAGCAGCATGCTAGCGGGTGGGTACGAGCAGTACTTC. Protein sequence: CASSMLAGGYEQYF. The chain links TRBV7-9 to TRBJ2-7; 8 bases match TRBD2. V lost 5 bases to trimming and J lost 4 bases; unmatched junction nucleotides: 7. Germline V CDR1 and CDR2: SEHNR, FQNEAQ (reference sequence). The CDR3 length is 14 residues. Full variable domain (remainder filled in from reference TRBV7-9 and TRBJ2-7): DTGVSQNPRHKITKRGQNVTFRCDPISEHNRLYWYRQTLGQGPEFLTYFQNEAQLEKSRLLSDRFSAERPKGSFSTLEIQRTEQGDSAMYLCASSMLAGGYEQYFGPGTRLTVT.

The V and J genes are TRBV6-5 and TRBJ2-7, with D possibly TRBD1 on 6 matching bases. Looked up from germline, CDR1 is MNHEY and CDR2 is SVGAGI. Trimming stripped 4 bases from V and 0 bases from J, with 13 bases between. This CDR3 region has 15 residues. The CDR3 DNA sequence: TGTGCCAGCAGTTCCGGACAGTTTAGCTCCTACGAGCAGTACTTC. This gives the protein CASSSGQFSSYEQYF.

In this sample, this clone turned up a few times. V and J are TRBV4-1 and TRBJ2-1; the match to TRBD2 covers 11 bases. The V gene's germline CDR1 is MGHRA and CDR2 YSYEKL. V gave up 2 bases and J gave up 4 bases; unmatched junction bases: 4. The CDR3 runs to 16 residues. This CDR3 is CASSQLGLAAYNEQFF. CDR3 coding DNA: TGCGCCAGCAGCCAATTGGGACTAGCGGCTTACAATGAGCAGTTCTTC.

The chain links TRBV6-5 to TRBJ1-2; unclear D gene. Germline loops: CDR1 MNHEY, CDR2 SVGAGI. The CDR3 sequence is 14 residues long. Trimming took 0 bases from V and 4 from J, leaving 9 bases between them. The DNA for the CDR3 is TGTGCCAGCAGTTACTCCGGGGAGACCTATGGCTACACCTTC. Its protein is CASSYSGETYGYTF.

This rearrangement joins TRBV11-3 to TRBJ2-5, with a tentative D call TRBD1 (6 bases). The length of the CDR3 is 15 residues. Trimming pared 0 bases from V and 2 bases from J, leaving 10 bases between. Germline V gives CDR1 SGHNT, CDR2 YENEEA. The CDR3 is CASSLDVGQQETQYF. The CDR3 DNA sequence: TGTGCCAGCAGCTTAGATGTCGGACAGCAAGAGACCCAGTACTTC.

Only a few counts were recorded for this clone. The chain links TRBV27 to TRBJ1-5, with 8 positions matching TRBD1. CDR3 length: 13 residues. The V gene's germline CDR1 is MNHEY and CDR2 SMNVEV (reference sequence). With 5 bases clipped from V and 4 bases from J, the junction kept 1 base outside the gene matches. CDR3 DNA sequence: TGTGCCAGCAGTAGGACAGGGAATCAGCCCCAGCATTTT. It specifies CASSRTGNQPQHF.

This clone was seen at least ten times. The rearrangement links TRBV7-9 to TRBJ2-6; D remains ambiguous. V was clipped by 5 bases and J by 4 bases, with 6 bases between them. The CDR3 has 13 amino acids. Germline CDR1 is SEHNR and CDR2 is FQNEAQ (reference sequence). This chain's CDR3 is CASSPVGANVLTF. The CDR3 region has the DNA TGTGCCAGCAGCCCAGTAGGGGCCAACGTCCTGACTTTC.

The chain links TRBV14 to TRBJ2-2; tentative D call: TRBD2 (5 bases). Germline V gives CDR1 SGHDN, CDR2 FVKESK. CDR3 size: 16 residues. The V and J ends lost 2 bases and 2 bases respectively, with 12 bases between them. In DNA form, the CDR3 reads TGTGCCAGCAGCCAAAGAATAGCGTTCAACACCGGGGAGCTGTTTTTT. It translates to CASSQRIAFNTGELFF.

This clone was detected only a few times. The V and J genes are TRBV2 and TRBJ2-2, with D possibly being TRBD1 (5 bases). From germline, CDR1 is SNHLY and CDR2 FYNNEI. Trimming removed 6 bases from V and 8 bases from J, with 10 bases in between. CDR3 size: 12 residues. The DNA of the CDR3 is TGTGCCAGCAGGCAGGGTTTGGGGGAGCTGTTTTTT. As protein: CASRQGLGELFF.

Here the CDR3 DNA reads TGTGCCAGTAGTCCAGCGACAGCCCCAGGGACTAACTATGGCTACACCTTC. Encoded protein: CASSPATAPGTNYGYTF. The genes are TRBV19 and TRBJ1-2; a possible D gene is TRBD1 (5 bases). The CDR3 covers 17 residues. V lost 5 bases and J 0 bases, leaving 19 bases between the germline ends. Germline assignment: CDR1 LNHDA and CDR2 SQIVND (reference sequence). Based on the CDR3 plus reference TRBV19 and TRBJ1-2, the full variable domain is DGGITQSPKYLFRKEGQNVTLSCEQNLNHDAMYWYRQDPGQGLRLIYYSQIVNDFQKGDIAEGYSVSREKKESFPLTVTSAQKNPTAFYLCASSPATAPGTNYGYTFGSGTRLTVV.

This chain joins TRBV7-2 and TRBJ1-2; perhaps TRBD1 as D (5 bases). Looked up from germline, CDR1 is SGHTA and CDR2 is FQGNSA. Trimming shortened V by 7 bases and J by 2 bases, and 14 bases separated the two germline ends. This CDR3 comprises 14 residues. This CDR3 reads CASIETARNYGYTF. In DNA form, the CDR3 reads TGTGCCAGCATCGAGACAGCCCGAAACTATGGCTACACCTTC.

Points on this clone: The same CDR3 can be traced to other DNA sequences in this sample. V is TRBV2 and J is TRBJ2-5; weak D call: TRBD2 (6 bases). V lost 7 bases and J 2 bases, leaving 8 bases between the germline ends. This CDR3 has 12 residues. In germline, CDR1 is SNHLY, CDR2 FYNNEI. For the CDR3, the DNA is TGTGCCAGCATGGGACTTCAAGAGACCCAGTACTTC. It is translated as CASMGLQETQYF.

The CDR3 DNA sequence: TGTGCCAGCAGCCAAGGCGGATGGGGGGAGGGCCGGTCCGAAGAGACCCAGTACTTC. The encoded protein is CASSQGGWGEGRSEETQYF. This chain connects TRBV14 to TRBJ2-5; 7 nucleotides agree with TRBD2. The CDR3 spans 19 residues. Germline trimming cut 1 base from V and 3 bases from J; bases unmatched to any gene: 17. Germline V gene lookup returns CDR1 SGHDN and CDR2 FVKESK.

The CDR3 sequence: CAWSSGLGYEQYF. CDR3 DNA sequence: TGTGCCTGGAGTTCCGGACTAGGGTACGAGCAGTACTTC. The chain recombines TRBV30 with TRBJ2-7; 7 nucleotides line up with TRBD2. The CDR3 consists of 13 residues. V was clipped by 2 bases and J by 4 bases; unmatched bases: 5. Germline CDR1 reads GTSNPN; CDR2 reads SVGIG (reference sequence).